This record covers a single T cell receptor beta chain. The specificity of this receptor is unknown. No much larger clonotype is one base removed from it; base qualities were not supplied. The receptor library was made with the immunoSEQ multiplex PCR assay. The multiplex PCR relied on a mix of 60 forward primers for TCR Vbeta segments and 13 reverse primers for TCR Jbeta segments. Amplification of the CDR3 region of rearranged TCR beta genes was performed with a multiplex PCR assay on genomic DNA. On the Illumina HiSeq System, the amplified TCR beta libraries were sequenced as 87-base-pair reads. The paper's data handling went like this. A later analysis tallied 75 million to 85 million unique TCR beta chains across the 666 repertoires, and 10 million to 11 million of those chains were shared by two or more donors. To remove PCR and sequencing errors, raw reads were error-corrected and collapsed into unique sequences using a nearest-neighbor algorithm that merged closely related sequences. Alignment of CDR3 sequences to IMGT reference sequences was used to assign V, D and J gene segments. For a sequence to be retained, a match of at least six nucleotides was required to both a V gene segment and a J gene segment. A rearrangement counted as productive if the CDR3 had no stop codons and remained in frame with V and J, and every other rearrangement counted as non-productive. CDR3 was defined according to IMGT convention as the region running from the second conserved V-encoded cysteine to the conserved J-encoded phenylalanine. Sequences without an unambiguous match to a single V gene segment were excluded from the earlier analysis of a few hundred of the donors. In an earlier analysis of several hundred of the donors, V segments were called functional above 56.7% productive rearrangements and were called segregating when the between-donor standard deviation exceeded 5%. A statistical classification framework was built for diagnosing cytomegalovirus status from the catalog of TCR beta chain sequences. In a later analysis, V and J genes were assigned by comparing TCR nucleotide sequences against IMGT/GENE-DB human TR gene sequences. The TCRdist pipeline was used in a later analysis to assign CDR3 sequences and most-parsimonious VDJ recombination scenarios. In a later analysis, every TCR beta chain was defined by the combination of its CDR3 amino acid sequence and its V-gene family, and reads without a unique V-gene family were dropped. To address suspected cross-contamination and a sequencing artifact, a later analysis removed several hundred highly shared, low-generation-probability nucleotide sequences. In a later analysis, a clonal expansion index was calculated for each public chain from normalized within-repertoire ranks of inferred template counts. In a later analysis, generation probabilities were computed using a VDJ recombination model fitted to out-of-frame rearrangements, and the results were checked against IGoR. In a later analysis, TCR-TCR, TCR-HLA and TCR-CMV co-occurrence was scored with hypergeometric tests, and a repertoire-size bias correction was applied to TCR pairs. To estimate false discovery rates, a later analysis permuted the HLA or CMV assignments 20 times. In a later analysis, co-occurring TCRs were grouped with DBSCAN, and TCRdist sequence similarity was added when clustering was performed within HLA-allele-positive subsets. Repertoires with fewer than 30,000 or more than 120,000 public chains were left out of co-occurrence clustering, as were about 5 repertoires with anomalous nucleotide sharing. TCRdb provides this immuneACCESS table in a form limited to in-frame rearrangements. Some clones are lacking; in checked studies, under half of them reflect an unresolved V gene, and why the rest are absent is not known. V, J and clone size were drawn from that table, and D and trimming were deduced from the DNA. This sample gives roughly 200,000 clones in total; around 78% of them show up just once. The ten largest clones represent around 1.9% of the sample.

The data stem from a study of cytomegalovirus exposure and HLA in healthy donors (dated by TCRdb to the late 2010s). About the investigation overall: An earlier analysis of several hundred of the donors reported about 290 Gb of sequence data and 117 million unique TCR beta sequences from 150 million to 200 million T cells. High-throughput TCR immunosequencing, statistical association of individual TCRs with disease status, and machine learning were combined to predict cytomegalovirus infection status. A separate validation cohort of approximately 120 different subjects was used in addition to the approximately 700-subject first cohort. About 300 gigabases of sequencing data and 80 million or so unique TCR sequences were included in an early release covering about 700 HLA-typed donors. On average, roughly 240,000 unique TCR beta nucleotide sequences were sequenced per donor among 300 to 500 genotyped donors of the cohort, with roughly 18% of those sequences being non-productive. HLA typing included class I and class II loci at four-digit resolution. An earlier analysis of around 580 of the donors used high-throughput TCR beta sequencing to judge whether each TCR beta V gene segment behaved as functional or pseudogenic. Typing coverage varied by locus: 629-630 donors for A, B, C, DRB1 and DQB1; roughly 560 for DQA1; over 600 for DPA1; 450 to 480 for DPB1. Every repertoire in the discovery cohort had been generated on one and the same sequencing platform. In a later genetic analysis, genome-wide SNP genotypes for about three fifths of the 666 donors were used, and that subset was treated as a discovery cohort. The later analysis used no new phenotypic data to find candidate immune exposures, relying instead on TCR beta sequences and their occurrence across donors. Roughly 5 DR-DQ haplotypes were treated as single units for association and clustering because of strong linkage in the cohort. The genetic ancestry cluster associated with self-reported Caucasian donors included about 84% of the 300 to 450 genotyped donors. To study patterns of TCR occurrence, a later analysis re-analyzed previously published TCR beta repertoires from hundreds of donors and added high-resolution HLA genotyping. Alongside the repertoire data, information on donor age, sex, ethnicity and CMV serostatus was compiled. The T cell repertoires of some 700 subjects were profiled by immunosequencing and related to cytomegalovirus serostatus. The study aimed to test whether signatures of past pathogen exposure could be identified by cataloging public T cell receptors. The research as a whole found: Specific HLA alleles were associated with 16,951 TCR beta sequences at a false discovery rate of 0.05 in a later analysis. The cohort was sequenced for TCR beta chains only, and without alpha or paired-chain data the features that could be detected were limited. A later analysis found that HLA-associated TCR beta chains were more clonally expanded and had lower generation probabilities than equally common non-associated chains. In vitro tests confirmed that a few of the cytomegalovirus-associated TCR beta chains recognize cytomegalovirus antigens. According to a later genetic analysis, donors in an Asian-associated ancestry cluster had fewer N-insertions in productive TCRs than the approximately 670-donor mean. Some IMGT-functional V segments, including TRBV6-2 and TRBV6-3, could not be distinguished by the 87-base-pair reads and were therefore excluded. Most TCR sequences were observed very rarely across donors, whereas some public TCRs were present in many individuals. A group of highly shared sequence variants was considered likely to be a technical artifact of the sequencing pipeline. Most CMV-associated TCR beta chains appeared to be HLA-restricted in a later analysis, and the HLA associations seemed to be driven largely by CMV exposure. Because some donors lacked HLA typing at each locus, the association tests relied only on the typed subset. Correlated functional status among segregating V segments might be attributable to linkage disequilibrium, but an unknown experimental factor could not be ruled out. Over 15 rarely observed V segments, including chromosome 9 orphons, were excluded from the earlier analysis of a few hundred of the donors because counts were too low. Cytomegalovirus status was reported to be diagnosed by the classifier with high specificity and sensitivity in both the original and validation cohorts. Immune exposure information for the cohort was limited to CMV serostatus. An earlier analysis of approximately 600 of the donors showed that most TCR beta V segments appeared in productive rearrangements either about 87% or about 30% of the time, which broadly matched IMGT annotations. The authors suggested that the approach could potentially be extended to other disease states and immunological phenotypes. Several of the top co-occurrence clusters appeared to be linked to parvovirus B19, influenza, CMV and Epstein-Barr virus, according to a later analysis. An association between a missense DCLRE1C variant and V-gene and J-gene trimming of TCR beta chains was found in a later genetic analysis and replicated in an independent cohort. The presence/absence analyses assumed that sequencing depth was roughly uniform across donors, and that assumption may not be true. Assigning TCR associations to individual alleles was difficult when HLA alleles, especially DR and DQ, strongly co-occurred. According to a later analysis, TCR association rates differed among HLA loci, with DRB1 alleles showing the most associated TCRs and HLA-C alleles showing the fewest. A further reported finding was that TCR beta sequences accurately predicted the HLA-A and HLA-B alleles for most subjects in the first cohort. A total of some 180 TCR beta chains were listed by the study as associated with cytomegalovirus.

The cohort comprised 550 to 700 healthy bone marrow donors. At the time of sampling, every cohort member was nominally healthy, though immune exposures that went unrecorded were likely present. The donor tested CMV seronegative, placing the donor among the 352 seronegative members of the cohort. A peripheral blood sample was collected from each donor, and TCR beta sequencing was performed on peripheral blood mononuclear cells. The Qiagen DNeasy Blood Extraction Kit was used to extract genomic DNA from the blood cell samples. The CDR3 contains 15 residues, cysteine and phenylalanine counted. Only the CDR3 region is kept as DNA, spanning 45 bases read in frame from base 1. CDR1 and CDR2, looked up from the germline V gene (reference sequence), are SGHNT and YYREEE. From V the trimming removes 2 bases and from J it removes 5 bases, while the gene matches leave 4 bases of the junction unaccounted for.

In this chain, TRBV5-4 is recombined with TRBJ2-3, with 11 middle bases fitting TRBD2. The TCR sequence derives from a man in his thirties or forties in good health and CMV-seronegative. Sequenced input: PBMCs. The DNA sequence follows: TGTGCCAGCAGCTTCCCTGGACTAGCGGGAGATACGCAGTATTTT. This yields the protein CASSFPGLAGDTQYF.